Listed below are T cell receptor beta chains from one sample, sequenced in a study of T cell clonotyping in hematopoietic cell transplantation. Only in-frame clones appear in the TCRdb table, and some are missing; sequencing was by immunoSEQ multiplex PCR. The repertoire holds 29,000 or so clones, with 90% to 95% as singletons. Sequencing used PBMCs, obtained 100 days after allogeneic stem cell transplant. All receptors come from a female patient between 50 and 59 years old who had an allogeneic stem cell transplant from a related donor, so the T cells may come from the graft donor. Some clones in this sample may be carry-over from other donors' samples. CDR3s include the opening cysteine and the closing phenylalanine or tryptophan. D genes are given only for firm matches. The size of a clone is reported for some rows only, either as once, few or many, or as a class for expanded clones.

once . TRBJ2-7 TRBV7-8 TGTGCCAGCAGCTTAACTGGCGTATACGAGCAGTACTTC CASSLTGVYEQYF
. . TRBJ1-1 TRBV4-1 TGCGCCAGCAGCCAAGAAAGCCCCGGGGGCGCGAACACTGAAGCTTTCTTT CASSQESPGGANTEAFF
. . TRBJ2-1 TRBV7-8 TGTGCCAGCAGCTCTCTCGAGAAGGGCCTAACCTTCTTAAGCTCCTACAATGAGCAGTTCTTC CASSSLEKGLTFLSSYNEQFF
. . TRBJ1-1 TRBV11-3 TGTGCCAGCAGCTTCTCCCGGGGGACCGAAGCTTTCTTT CASSFSRGTEAFF
. TRBD1 TRBJ2-7 TRBV12-5 TGTGCTAGTGGCCCGAGACAGGGGTACGAGCAGTACTTC CASGPRQGYEQYF
. TRBD1 TRBJ2-1 TRBV5-4 TGTGCCAGCAGCTTGGGCCCGGGACAGGGGATGGGCGAGCAGTTCTTC CASSLGPGQGMGEQFF
. . TRBJ2-1 TRBV7-3 TGTGCCAGCAGCCAGGGCGATGAGCAGTTCTTC CASSQGDEQFF
. . TRBJ2-7 TRBV7-9 TGTGCCAGCAGCGTAGAAGGGGGGACCTCCTACGAGCAGTACTTC CASSVEGGTSYEQYF
. . TRBJ1-1 TRBV5-1 TGCGCCAGCAGCTTGGGCCCCCGAGGGCCTACCACTGAAGCTTTCTTT CASSLGPRGPTTEAFF
. . TRBJ1-2 TRBV28 TGTGCCAGCGGGGGGGGCGGAACTTACTATGGCTACACCTTC CASGGGGTYYGYTF
. . TRBJ2-2 TRBV2 TGTGCCAGCAGTTCCTCAATCACCGGGGAGCTGTTTTTT CASSSSITGELFF
. TRBD1 TRBJ2-7 TRBV4-1 TGCGCCAGCAGCCAGGCGAACAGGGGGCTGAACGAGCAGTACTTC CASSQANRGLNEQYF
. TRBD1 TRBJ2-2 TRBV7-8 TGTGCCAGCAGCCCCCGGACAGGGGCCTTCACCGGGGAGCTGTTTTTT CASSPRTGAFTGELFF
. TRBD1 TRBJ1-4 TRBV5-4 TGTGCCAGCAGCACTGGGACAGCAACTAATGAAAAACTGTTTTTT CASSTGTATNEKLFF
. . TRBJ1-4 TRBV21-1 TGTGCCAGCAGCCCCGGGACAGGGCCAACTAATGAAAAACTGTTTTTT CASSPGTGPTNEKLFF
. . TRBJ2-3 TRBV4-1 TGCGCCAGCAGCCCGAACGGGGGAGGGGGCTCGGCAGATACGCAGTATTTT CASSPNGGGGSADTQYF
. . TRBJ2-5 TRBV7-3 TGTGCCAGCACCCCAGGGCCCGGGGAGACCCAGTACTTC CASTPGPGETQYF
. . TRBJ1-2 TRBV5-1 TGCGCCAGCAGCGAGGCACCCCAAGGAGGGTTCAACTATGGCTACACCTTC CASSEAPQGGFNYGYTF
. . TRBJ1-1 TRBV5-1 TGCGCCAGCAGCTTGTTCGGGGAAGGGGGCACTGAAGCTTTCTTT CASSLFGEGGTEAFF
. . TRBJ1-4 TRBV4-3 TGCGCCAGCAGCCAAGATCATCCGGATCCAACTAATGAAAAACTGTTTTTT CASSQDHPDPTNEKLFF
. . TRBJ1-6 TRBV4-3 TGCGCCAGCAGCCAAGATCTTAGTTATTCACCCCTCCACTTT CASSQDLSYSPLHF
. . TRBJ1-2 TRBV19 TGTGCCAGTAGTGTGGGGCCGGAGAACTATGGCTACACCTTC CASSVGPENYGYTF
. . TRBJ2-7 TRBV7-2 TGTGCCAGCAGCTTCAGGGAATCCTACGAGCAGTACTTC CASSFRESYEQYF
once . TRBJ2-7 TRBV4-1 TGCGCCAGCAGACGAACAGGAGGGTACGAGCAGTACTTC CASRRTGGYEQYF
. . TRBJ1-4 TRBV7-6 TGTGCCAGCAGCCGGAGAGGGGAAAATGAAAAACTGTTTTTT CASSRRGENEKLFF
. . TRBJ1-4 TRBV30 TGTGCCTGGAGTCTTCAGGGACACGAAAAACTGTTTTTT CAWSLQGHEKLFF
once . TRBJ2-2 TRBV7-7 TGTGCCAGCCAGAAGAGCGGCCTCACCGGGGAGCTGTTTTTT CASQKSGLTGELFF